This T cell receptor beta chain is from a study of blood T cell repertoires in COVID-19. Background on the study: The study drew acute and convalescent COVID-19 samples from the United States, Italy and Spain.

V gave up 4 bases and J gave up 2 bases, with 23 bases separating them. Germline lookup yields CDR1 SGHRS and CDR2 YFSETQ. CDR3 length equals 18 residues. This clone appeared once. In the authors' workflow: Reference gene primer amplification gave nucleated cell count estimates. The table came from immunoSEQ multiplex PCR; TCRdb's copy has only in-frame clones and leaves some out. From that table come the V and J calls and clone size; the DNA was used to work out D and trimming. The table shows 170,000 or so clones, with about 72% occurring only once. Participants reported their clinical history, and cohort assignment relied on those reports.

The specimen was PBMCs or T cells enriched from blood (not recorded which). The chain combines TRBV5-1 with TRBJ2-3; tentatively, D is TRBD2 (7 bases). This TCR was recovered from a woman aged 50 to 60 who had recovered from COVID-19. The chain's CDR3 is CASSREGGRRTSTDTQYF. The DNA for the CDR3 is TGCGCCAGCAGCAGGGAGGGGGGACGCAGGACTTCCACAGATACGCAGTATTTT.